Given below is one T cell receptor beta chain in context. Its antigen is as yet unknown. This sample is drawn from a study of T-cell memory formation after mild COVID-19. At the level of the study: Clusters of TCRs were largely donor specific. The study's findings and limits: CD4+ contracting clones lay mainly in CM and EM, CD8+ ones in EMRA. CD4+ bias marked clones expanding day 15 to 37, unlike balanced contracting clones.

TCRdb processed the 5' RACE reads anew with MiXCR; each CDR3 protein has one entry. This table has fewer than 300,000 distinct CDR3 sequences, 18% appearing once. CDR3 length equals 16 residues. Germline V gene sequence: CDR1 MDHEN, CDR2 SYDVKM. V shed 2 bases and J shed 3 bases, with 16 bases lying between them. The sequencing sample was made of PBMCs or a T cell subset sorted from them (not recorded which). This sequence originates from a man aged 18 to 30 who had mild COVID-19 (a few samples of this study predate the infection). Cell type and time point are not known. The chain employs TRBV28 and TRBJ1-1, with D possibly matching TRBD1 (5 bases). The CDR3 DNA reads TGTGCCAGCAGTTTAGAGGCAGGGCGGTATGACACTGAAGCTTTCTTT. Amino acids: CASSLEAGRYDTEAFF. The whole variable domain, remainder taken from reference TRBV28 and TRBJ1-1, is DVKVTQSSRYLVKRTGEKVFLECVQDMDHENMFWYRQDPGLGLRLIYFSYDVKMKEKGDIPEGYSVSREKKERFSLILESASTNQTSMYLCASSLEAGRYDTEAFFGQGTRLTVV.